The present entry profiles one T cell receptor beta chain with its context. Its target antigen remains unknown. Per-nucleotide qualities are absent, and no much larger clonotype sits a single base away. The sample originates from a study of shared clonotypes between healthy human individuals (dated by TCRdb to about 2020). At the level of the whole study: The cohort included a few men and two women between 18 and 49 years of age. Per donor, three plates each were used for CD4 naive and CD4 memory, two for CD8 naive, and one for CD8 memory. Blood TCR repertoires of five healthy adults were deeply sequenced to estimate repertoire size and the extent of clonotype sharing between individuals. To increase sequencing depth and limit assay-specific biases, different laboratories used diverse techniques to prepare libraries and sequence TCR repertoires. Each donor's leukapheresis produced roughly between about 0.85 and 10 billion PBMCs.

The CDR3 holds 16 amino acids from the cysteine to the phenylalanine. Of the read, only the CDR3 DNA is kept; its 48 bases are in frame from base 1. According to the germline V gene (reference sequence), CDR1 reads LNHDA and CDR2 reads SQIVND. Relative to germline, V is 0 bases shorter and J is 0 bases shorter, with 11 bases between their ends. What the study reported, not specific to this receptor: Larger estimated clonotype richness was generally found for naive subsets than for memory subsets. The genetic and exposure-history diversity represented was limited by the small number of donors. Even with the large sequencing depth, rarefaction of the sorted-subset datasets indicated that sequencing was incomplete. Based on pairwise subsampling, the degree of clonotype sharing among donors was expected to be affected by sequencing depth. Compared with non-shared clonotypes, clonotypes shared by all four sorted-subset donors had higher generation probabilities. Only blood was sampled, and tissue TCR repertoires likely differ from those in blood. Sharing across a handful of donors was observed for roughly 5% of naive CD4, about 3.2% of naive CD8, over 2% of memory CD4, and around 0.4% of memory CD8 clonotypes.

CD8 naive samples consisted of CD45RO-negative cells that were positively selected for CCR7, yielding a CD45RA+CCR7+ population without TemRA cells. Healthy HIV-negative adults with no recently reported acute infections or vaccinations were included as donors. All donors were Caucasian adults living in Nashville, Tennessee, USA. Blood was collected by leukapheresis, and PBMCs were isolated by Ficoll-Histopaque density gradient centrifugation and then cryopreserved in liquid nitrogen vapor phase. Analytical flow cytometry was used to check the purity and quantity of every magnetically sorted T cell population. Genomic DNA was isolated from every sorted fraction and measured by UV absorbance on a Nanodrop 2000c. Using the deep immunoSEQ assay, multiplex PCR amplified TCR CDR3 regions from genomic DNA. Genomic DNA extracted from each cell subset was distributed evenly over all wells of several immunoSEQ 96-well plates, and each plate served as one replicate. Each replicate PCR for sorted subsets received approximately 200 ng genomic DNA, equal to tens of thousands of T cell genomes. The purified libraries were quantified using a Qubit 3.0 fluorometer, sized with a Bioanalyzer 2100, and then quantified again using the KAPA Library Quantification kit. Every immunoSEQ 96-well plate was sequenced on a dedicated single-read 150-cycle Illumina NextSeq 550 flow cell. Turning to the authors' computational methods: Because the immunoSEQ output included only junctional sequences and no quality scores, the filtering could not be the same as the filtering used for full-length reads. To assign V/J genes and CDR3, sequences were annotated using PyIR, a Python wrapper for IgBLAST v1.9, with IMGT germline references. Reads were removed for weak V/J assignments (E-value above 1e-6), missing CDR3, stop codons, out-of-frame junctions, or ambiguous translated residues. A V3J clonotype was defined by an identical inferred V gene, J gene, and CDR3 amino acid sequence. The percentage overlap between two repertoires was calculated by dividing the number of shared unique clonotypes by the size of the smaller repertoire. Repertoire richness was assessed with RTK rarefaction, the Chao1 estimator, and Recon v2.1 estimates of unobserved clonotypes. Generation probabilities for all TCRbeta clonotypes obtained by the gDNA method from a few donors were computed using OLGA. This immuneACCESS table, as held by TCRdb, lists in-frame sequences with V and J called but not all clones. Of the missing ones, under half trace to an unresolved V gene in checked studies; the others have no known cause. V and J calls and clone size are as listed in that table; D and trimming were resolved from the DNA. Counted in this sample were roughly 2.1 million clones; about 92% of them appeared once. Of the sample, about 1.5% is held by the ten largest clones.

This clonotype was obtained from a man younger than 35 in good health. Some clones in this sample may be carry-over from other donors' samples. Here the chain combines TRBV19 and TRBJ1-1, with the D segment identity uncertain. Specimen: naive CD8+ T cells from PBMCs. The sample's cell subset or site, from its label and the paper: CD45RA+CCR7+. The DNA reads TGTGCCAGTAGTATAGATCGGCTAGGGATGAACACTGAAGCTTTCTTT. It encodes CASSIDRLGMNTEAFF. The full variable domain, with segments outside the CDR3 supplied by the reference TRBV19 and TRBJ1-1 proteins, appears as DGGITQSPKYLFRKEGQNVTLSCEQNLNHDAMYWYRQDPGQGLRLIYYSQIVNDFQKGDIAEGYSVSREKKESFPLTVTSAQKNPTAFYLCASSIDRLGMNTEAFFGQGTRLTVV.